The rows below give T cell receptor beta chains drawn from one sample of a study of identical twins. TCRdb redid the calling of the 5' RACE reads with MiXCR, one entry per CDR3 protein. The data show 750,000 to 950,000 distinct CDR3 sequences, 12% seen once. The sample also formed part of further work on yellow fever vaccine responses in identical twins.

Sequences were obtained from PBMCs. The receptor source for this set is a woman aged 18-29 years in good health. Each CDR3 is given with its conserved first and last residue. A D gene is named only where the DNA matches it firmly. Size is stated for part of the rows, as once, few or many counts, or as a class when the clone is expanded.

V gene: TRBV19; clone size: -; J gene: TRBJ2-3; CDR3 length: 15; D gene: -; CDR3 DNA: TGTGCCAGTAGTATAGAGAATACAGGGACAGATACGCAGTATTTT; CDR3 protein: CASSIENTGTDTQYF
V gene: TRBV20-1; clone size: many; J gene: TRBJ2-2; CDR3 length: 13; D gene: -; CDR3 DNA: TGCAGTGCTAAGAAGGGGTACACCGGGGAGCTGTTTTTT; CDR3 protein: CSAKKGYTGELFF
V gene: TRBV6-1; clone size: few; J gene: TRBJ2-1; CDR3 length: 14; D gene: -; CDR3 DNA: TGTGCCAGCAGTGACGGGGGGCCCAGGGATGAGCAGTTCTTC; CDR3 protein: CASSDGGPRDEQFF
V gene: TRBV7-9; clone size: -; J gene: TRBJ2-3; CDR3 length: 14; D gene: -; CDR3 DNA: TGTGCCAGCAGCCCAGGCCCCGGCAGAGATACGCAGTATTTT; CDR3 protein: CASSPGPGRDTQYF
V gene: TRBV11-3; clone size: -; J gene: TRBJ2-3; CDR3 length: 14; D gene: -; CDR3 DNA: TGTGCCAGCAGCCCTTTGATGGGAGCAGATACGCAGTATTTT; CDR3 protein: CASSPLMGADTQYF
V gene: TRBV2; clone size: -; J gene: TRBJ1-5; CDR3 length: 15; D gene: TRBD1; CDR3 DNA: TGTGCCAGCAGTCGACAGGGAATAAGCAATCAGCCCCAGCATTTT; CDR3 protein: CASSRQGISNQPQHF
V gene: TRBV27; clone size: -; J gene: TRBJ2-1; CDR3 length: 16; D gene: TRBD1; CDR3 DNA: TGTGCCAGCAGTTTAAGCACGACAGGGACCTACAATGAGCAGTTCTTC; CDR3 protein: CASSLSTTGTYNEQFF
V gene: TRBV12-3/TRBV12-4; clone size: many; J gene: TRBJ2-1; CDR3 length: 15; D gene: -; CDR3 DNA: TGTGCCAGCAGGCAAGGACTAATCCCGTACAATGAGCAGTTCTTC; CDR3 protein: CASRQGLIPYNEQFF
V gene: TRBV6-1; clone size: few; J gene: TRBJ1-1; CDR3 length: 16; D gene: TRBD1; CDR3 DNA: TGTGCCAGCAGTCTCACCGGGACAGGGTTGAACACTGAAGCTTTCTTT; CDR3 protein: CASSLTGTGLNTEAFF
V gene: TRBV5-1; clone size: many; J gene: TRBJ2-1; CDR3 length: 14; D gene: -; CDR3 DNA: TGCGCCAGCAGCTTGGGGGGGAATGCTTATGAGCAGTTCTTC; CDR3 protein: CASSLGGNAYEQFF
V gene: TRBV4-1; clone size: many; J gene: TRBJ1-5; CDR3 length: 15; D gene: -; CDR3 DNA: TGCGCCAGCAGCCCGACCTCCTTGGGGTATCAGCCCCAGCATTTT; CDR3 protein: CASSPTSLGYQPQHF
V gene: TRBV5-1; clone size: many; J gene: TRBJ2-5; CDR3 length: 14; D gene: TRBD1; CDR3 DNA: TGCGCCAGCAGCTTGGGACAGGGAATAGAGACCCAGTACTTC; CDR3 protein: CASSLGQGIETQYF
V gene: TRBV12-3/TRBV12-4; clone size: many; J gene: TRBJ2-1; CDR3 length: 11; D gene: -; CDR3 DNA: TGTGCCAGCAGTTTTGTCGATGAGCAGTTCTTC; CDR3 protein: CASSFVDEQFF
V gene: TRBV29-1; clone size: few; J gene: TRBJ1-2; CDR3 length: 15; D gene: -; CDR3 DNA: TGCAGCGTTGAAGATTTAACGCCCACTAGCTATGGCTACACCTTC; CDR3 protein: CSVEDLTPTSYGYTF
V gene: TRBV20-1; clone size: once; J gene: TRBJ2-7; CDR3 length: 16; D gene: -; CDR3 DNA: TGCAGTGCTAGAGAATTGGGTCTAGCGCCCACCTACGAGCAGTACTTC; CDR3 protein: CSARELGLAPTYEQYF
V gene: TRBV7-8; clone size: -; J gene: TRBJ1-1; CDR3 length: 16; D gene: -; CDR3 DNA: TGTGCCAGCAGAAAAAATCCGCCGGGCAGCCCCGGTGAAGCTTTCTTT; CDR3 protein: CASRKNPPGSPGEAFF
V gene: TRBV5-1; clone size: few; J gene: TRBJ1-1; CDR3 length: 14; D gene: -; CDR3 DNA: TGCGCCAGCAGCTTGGTGCTAGGGGTCACTGAAGCTTTCTTT; CDR3 protein: CASSLVLGVTEAFF
V gene: TRBV12-3/TRBV12-4; clone size: -; J gene: TRBJ2-7; CDR3 length: 14; D gene: -; CDR3 DNA: TGTGCCAGCAGTCAGGACGGGTACTCCTACGAGCAGTACTTC; CDR3 protein: CASSQDGYSYEQYF
V gene: TRBV28; clone size: many; J gene: TRBJ2-1; CDR3 length: 13; D gene: TRBD2; CDR3 DNA: TGTGCCAGCAGTCTCGGACTAGTCGGTGAGCAGTTCTTC; CDR3 protein: CASSLGLVGEQFF
V gene: TRBV10-3; clone size: -; J gene: TRBJ2-5; CDR3 length: 14; D gene: -; CDR3 DNA: TGTGCCACCCAGGGCCAGGGGACCCCAGAGACCCAGTACTTC; CDR3 protein: CATQGQGTPETQYF
V gene: TRBV7-9; clone size: many; J gene: TRBJ2-7; CDR3 length: 14; D gene: -; CDR3 DNA: TGTGCCAGCAGCCCCGATAGGTCTAGCTACGAGCAGTACTTC; CDR3 protein: CASSPDRSSYEQYF
V gene: TRBV5-1; clone size: few; J gene: TRBJ1-1; CDR3 length: 16; D gene: -; CDR3 DNA: TGCGCCAGCAGCTTGGCCTCGCTTGCTATGAACACTGAAGCTTTCTTT; CDR3 protein: CASSLASLAMNTEAFF
V gene: TRBV12-3/TRBV12-4; clone size: many; J gene: TRBJ2-1; CDR3 length: 11; D gene: -; CDR3 DNA: TGTGCCAGCAGTTTTGGGGGAGTGAGGTTCTTC; CDR3 protein: CASSFGGVRFF
V gene: TRBV5-6; clone size: many; J gene: TRBJ1-6; CDR3 length: 14; D gene: TRBD1; CDR3 DNA: TGTGCCAGCAGCTTGGGACAGGGGGATTCACCCCTCCACTTT; CDR3 protein: CASSLGQGDSPLHF
V gene: TRBV7-2; clone size: few; J gene: TRBJ2-3; CDR3 length: 16; D gene: -; CDR3 DNA: TGTGCCAGCAGCTCCCTCGGCTCCCTTAGCACAGATACGCAGTATTTT; CDR3 protein: CASSSLGSLSTDTQYF
V gene: TRBV7-6; clone size: -; J gene: TRBJ1-4; CDR3 length: 15; D gene: -; CDR3 DNA: TGTGCCAGCAGCGTAGGCGATGCTAGAGGGGAAAAACTGTTTTTT; CDR3 protein: CASSVGDARGEKLFF
V gene: TRBV7-6; clone size: -; J gene: TRBJ2-2; CDR3 length: 18; D gene: TRBD2; CDR3 DNA: TGTGCCAGCAGCTTTCGGCCCGGTGCGGGAGGGAACACCGGGGAGCTGTTTTTT; CDR3 protein: CASSFRPGAGGNTGELFF
V gene: TRBV2; clone size: few; J gene: TRBJ1-5; CDR3 length: 16; D gene: -; CDR3 DNA: TGTGCCAGCAGGGACGGCGAACGAGAGAGCAATCAGCCCCAGCATTTT; CDR3 protein: CASRDGERESNQPQHF
V gene: TRBV29-1; clone size: -; J gene: TRBJ1-4; CDR3 length: 13; D gene: -; CDR3 DNA: TGCAGCGTTCTGCCAGGGGCTAATGAAAAACTGTTTTTT; CDR3 protein: CSVLPGANEKLFF
V gene: TRBV12-3/TRBV12-4; clone size: many; J gene: TRBJ2-5; CDR3 length: 11; D gene: -; CDR3 DNA: TGTGCCAGCAGTTCTGTGGAGACCCAGTACTTC; CDR3 protein: CASSSVETQYF
V gene: TRBV15; clone size: few; J gene: TRBJ2-2; CDR3 length: 15; D gene: TRBD2; CDR3 DNA: TGTGCCACCAGCAGGGGGGGGACTGGTGCCGGGGAGCTGTTTTTT; CDR3 protein: CATSRGGTGAGELFF
V gene: TRBV28; clone size: few; J gene: TRBJ1-4; CDR3 length: 15; D gene: -; CDR3 DNA: TGTGCCAGCAGTCAACAGGTCTCAACTAATGAAAAACTGTTTTTT; CDR3 protein: CASSQQVSTNEKLFF
V gene: TRBV20-1; clone size: -; J gene: TRBJ2-3; CDR3 length: 15; D gene: TRBD2; CDR3 DNA: TGCAGTGCTACAGGCACTAGCGGGAGTGGAGATACGCAGTATTTT; CDR3 protein: CSATGTSGSGDTQYF
V gene: TRBV5-6; clone size: few; J gene: TRBJ2-1; CDR3 length: 16; D gene: TRBD2; CDR3 DNA: TGTGCCAGCAGCTTGTATCTGGGAGGGCCTTACAATGAGCAGTTCTTC; CDR3 protein: CASSLYLGGPYNEQFF
V gene: TRBV12-3/TRBV12-4; clone size: -; J gene: TRBJ1-2; CDR3 length: 14; D gene: TRBD1; CDR3 DNA: TGTGCCAGCACCGGTGACAGGGAGGAGTATGGCTACACCTTC; CDR3 protein: CASTGDREEYGYTF